The following is a T cell receptor (beta chain) sequence with its context. The target antigen is unknown. TCR beta cDNA libraries had unique molecular identifiers. T cells numbering about 0.95 to 11 million gave rise to about 490,000 cDNA molecules. TCRdb reprocessed the PCR reads via MiXCR and lists one record per CDR3 protein. Of about 680,000 distinct CDR3 sequences in the sample, more than 50% were seen once. This entry comes from a study of post-analysis software for immune sequencing data. In the study overall: There were relapsing-remitting, secondary progressive and progressive-relapsing multiple sclerosis among the disease courses included. Study findings and constraints: Those samples that were prepared in the same batch co-clustered strongly by F measure. Comparison of patients with controls showed five TRBV segments more frequent in patients, TRBV5-6, TRBV5-1 and TRBV20-1 among them.

The germline V gene encodes CDR1 SGHRS and CDR2 YFSETQ. The CDR3 has 13 residues. Trimming shortened V by 4 bases and J by 8 bases, and 15 bases separated the two germline ends. Sequencing was done on a sample of blood. The gene calls are TRBV5-1 and TRBJ1-1; D remains ambiguous. This TCR came from a girl aged 2-15 years with multiple sclerosis. This chain's CDR3 is CASSPGVTEEAFF. DNA of the CDR3: TGCGCCAGCAGCCCCGGGGTAACAGAGGAAGCTTTCTTT. The entire variable domain, with the rest obtained from reference TRBV5-1 and TRBJ1-1, is as follows: KAGVTQTPRYLIKTRGQQVTLSCSPISGHRSVSWYQQTPGQGLQFLFEYFSETQRNKGNFPGRFSGRQFSNSRSEMNVSTLELGDSALYLCASSPGVTEEAFFGQGTRLTVV.